This T cell receptor beta chain derives from a study of response to subunit inactivated influenza vaccine. A few counts support this clonotype. Antigen unknown. Study results and caveats: It was the authors' suggestion that each seasonal influenza vaccination recruits few new T cells.

TCRdb used MiXCR to reprocess the RT-PCR reads, holding one entry per CDR3 protein. Of roughly 570,000 distinct CDR3 sequences listed, approximately 12% are singletons. The CDR3 is made up of 15 amino acids. J gave up 2 bases and V 7 bases, and 7 bases lay outside the gene matches. CDR1 and CDR2 from the germline V gene are MNHEY and SMNVEV (reference sequence). This chain uses TRBV27 with TRBJ2-7, with 11 bases aligning to TRBD2. Sequencing was performed on PBMCs from blood, taken roughly 45 days after vaccination. The sequence came from a man over 45 who received an inactivated influenza vaccine. The CDR3 DNA reads as TGTGCCAGCACGCCGGGGACTAGCGGAACCTACGAGCAGTACTTC. This gives the protein CASTPGTSGTYEQYF.